The 30 T cell receptor beta chains below were found in one sample sequenced in a study of vaccination effects on CD4 cells after COVID-19. Produced via immunoSEQ multiplex PCR; TCRdb's table is partial and in-frame only. The sample has fewer than 40,000 clones; around two thirds are singletons. Their antigens are not known. Following culture for ten to eleven days, CD4+ T cells were isolated. This specimen was CD4+ T cells from PBMCs cultured without peptide, taken before COVID-19 vaccination. These receptors all stem from a human donor who received a COVID-19 vaccine.

The chain combines TRBV5-1 with TRBJ1-2; unclear D gene. CDR1 is SGHRS and CDR2 is YFSETQ in the germline V gene. CDR3 length equals 15 residues. Trimming cost V 0 bases and J 2 bases, with 11 bases left between them. The CDR3 loop is CASSLVPGENYGYTF. Written as DNA, the CDR3 is TGCGCCAGCAGCTTGGTTCCAGGAGAGAACTATGGCTACACCTTC.

The V gene is TRBV9, the J gene TRBJ2-3; D is perhaps TRBD2 (6 bases). The CDR3 runs to 14 residues. CDR1 and CDR2 (germline): SGDLS, YYNGEE. V was clipped by 4 bases and J by 2 bases, with 11 bases between them. The CDR3 reads CASSQAGSTDTQYF. The CDR3 nucleotides are TGTGCCAGCAGCCAAGCGGGTTCCACAGATACGCAGTATTTT.

The V gene is TRBV12-3 or TRBV12-4, the J gene TRBJ2-2, with unresolved D. With 3 bases removed from V and 6 bases from J, the gap between germline ends came to 5 bases. The CDR3 is 12 residues long. CDR3 region: CASSLWPGELFF. In DNA, the CDR3 is TGTGCCAGCAGTTTGTGGCCCGGGGAGCTGTTTTTT.

This clone was seen a handful of times. In DNA form, the CDR3 reads TGTGCCAGCAGCCAAGCGGGCTCTGGAAACACCATATATTTT. Protein: CASSQAGSGNTIYF. The chain carries TRBV3-1 (or the pseudogene TRBV3-2) and TRBJ1-3; D is unresolved. The germline V gene has CDR1 LGHDT and CDR2 YNNKEL (reference sequence). CDR3 length: 14 amino acids. The V end lost 1 base, the J end lost 0 bases, and 4 bases lay between the germline ends.

The sample holds a few counts of this clone. The CDR3 nucleotides are TGTGCCAGCAGCTTAGACAGGGCTGGGGCCAACGTCCTGACTTTC. It is translated as CASSLDRAGANVLTF. The chain combines TRBV11-1 with TRBJ2-6; possible D gene TRBD1, 6 bases. This CDR3 region has 15 residues. Germline values: CDR1 SGHAT, CDR2 FQDESV (reference sequence). V lost 1 base, J lost 2 bases, and 6 bases lay in between.

J is TRBJ2-3 and V is TRBV5-4; TRBD1 aligns across 8 bases. CDR1 is SGHNT and CDR2 is YYREEE in the germline V gene (reference sequence). J lost 6 bases, V lost 4 bases, and 4 bases had no gene match. The CDR3 runs to 13 residues. CDR3: CASSTDRGDTQYF. The CDR3 DNA reads TGTGCCAGCAGCACCGACAGGGGTGATACGCAGTATTTT.

The table lists this clone with a count of one. The rearrangement links TRBV5-1 to TRBJ2-3, with TRBD2 as a possible D gene (7 bases). The germline V gene encodes CDR1 SGHRS and CDR2 YFSETQ. CDR3 length: 16 amino acids. V dropped 4 bases and J dropped 0 bases, with 15 bases sitting between them. CDR3 sequence: CASSLTRGLSTDTQYF. DNA of the CDR3: TGCGCCAGCAGCCTGACGCGGGGGCTAAGCACAGATACGCAGTATTTT.

The chain employs TRBV6-5 and TRBJ1-3, with D tentatively TRBD1 (5 bases). From germline, CDR1 is MNHEY and CDR2 SVGAGI. The CDR3 spans 15 residues. V lost 4 bases to trimming and J lost 2 bases, with 12 bases between them. In DNA form, the CDR3 reads TGTGCCAGCAGTTCATGGTCAGGGACTGGAAACACCATATATTTT. Translation: CASSSWSGTGNTIYF.

The chain is built from TRBV11-3 and TRBJ1-1; D is ambiguous. CDR1 and CDR2 from the germline V gene are SGHNT and YENEEA. V lost 5 bases and J lost 3, with 13 bases in between. The CDR3 runs to 14 residues. CDR3 coding DNA: TGTGCCAGCAGCCTCCGGGAGGGCGACACTGAAGCTTTCTTT. Translation: CASSLREGDTEAFF.

V gene TRBV4-1 combines with J gene TRBJ2-5; D gene unclear. Deletions cut 2 bases from V and 5 bases from J, with 9 bases between. The CDR3 is 13 residues long. Germline CDR1 MGHRA, CDR2 YSYEKL. The CDR3 bases are TGCGCCAGCAGCCAATTGGCCAAGGAGACCCAGTACTTC. Its protein is CASSQLAKETQYF.

The chain carries TRBV10-3 and TRBJ2-7; D uncertain. This CDR3 comprises 11 residues. V was pared by 8 bases and J by 6 bases, with 11 bases between. From germline, CDR1 is ENHRY and CDR2 SYGVKD. The CDR3 loop is CAIGEVREQYF. The CDR3 DNA follows: TGTGCCATCGGGGAAGTTCGCGAGCAGTACTTC.

The V gene is TRBV27, the J gene TRBJ1-1; D is ambiguous. The V gene lost 5 bases and the J gene lost 7 bases, with 20 bases spanning the gap. This CDR3 has 15 residues. The germline gives CDR1 MNHEY, CDR2 SMNVEV (reference sequence). CDR3 amino acids: CASSPTLWVPGEAFF. The CDR3 DNA reads as TGTGCCAGCAGTCCCACGCTCTGGGTACCGGGTGAAGCTTTCTTT.

V gene TRBV7-9 combines with J gene TRBJ2-3; 7 bases align to TRBD1. Unmatched junction bases numbered 5, after V lost 3 bases and J lost 2 bases. CDR1 and CDR2 (germline): SEHNR, FQNEAQ (reference sequence). The CDR3 is 15 amino acids. CDR3 loop: CASSFGQVFTDTQYF. CDR3 in DNA: TGTGCCAGCAGCTTCGGACAGGTATTCACAGATACGCAGTATTTT. Together with reference TRBV7-9 and TRBJ2-3, the CDR3 gives the full variable domain: DTGVSQNPRHKITKRGQNVTFRCDPISEHNRLYWYRQTLGQGPEFLTYFQNEAQLEKSRLLSDRFSAERPKGSFSTLEIQRTEQGDSAMYLCASSFGQVFTDTQYFGPGTRLTVL.

The chain recombines TRBV5-1 with TRBJ2-3; D gene uncertain. Germline CDR1 SGHRS, CDR2 YFSETQ. The CDR3 loop spans 12 amino acids. Trimming stripped 3 bases from V and 0 bases from J, with 2 bases between. CDR3 DNA sequence: TGCGCCAGCAGCTCTAGCACAGATACGCAGTATTTT. Translation: CASSSSTDTQYF.

The chain uses TRBV5-4 and TRBJ1-4; TRBD1 aligns across 10 bases. Germline V gives CDR1 SGHNT, CDR2 YYREEE (reference sequence). There are 14 residues in the CDR3. V was clipped by 4 bases and J by 8 bases; unmatched bases: 5. The CDR3 coding sequence is TGTGCCAGCAGCCAGGGACAGGGGCGGGAAAAACTGTTTTTT. Its protein product is CASSQGQGREKLFF.

This clone has a single count. The chain links TRBV27 to TRBJ2-7, with 8 bases fitting TRBD2. The ends lost 6 bases at V and 2 bases at J; junction bases unmatched: 3. The CDR3 is made up of 13 amino acids. Germline lookup yields CDR1 MNHEY and CDR2 SMNVEV (reference sequence). CDR3 nucleotides: TGTGCCAGCAGACTAGCGGATGCCTACGAGCAGTACTTC. Amino acid sequence: CASRLADAYEQYF.

The genes are TRBV9 and TRBJ2-1, with 8 bases matching TRBD2. CDR3 size: 14 residues. The germline V gene has CDR1 SGDLS and CDR2 YYNGEE. The junction had 4 bases not matched to a gene; V was cut back by 0 bases and J by 8 bases. The CDR3 bases are TGTGCCAGCAGCGTAGCGGGGGGGTACGATGAGCAGTTCTTC. Its protein product is CASSVAGGYDEQFF.

The chain couples TRBV6-4 to TRBJ1-1; 8 nucleotides line up with TRBD1. The junction had 1 base not matched to a gene; V was cut back by 3 bases and J by 1 base. The CDR3 loop spans 14 amino acids. Germline V gives CDR1 MRHNA, CDR2 SNTAGT. The CDR3: CASSEQGANTEAFF. The CDR3 region has the DNA TGTGCCAGCAGTGAGCAGGGGGCGAACACTGAAGCTTTCTTT.

The chain carries TRBV12-3 or TRBV12-4 and TRBJ1-2; D unclear. The CDR3 spans 10 residues. V was shortened by 3 bases and J by 12 bases, with 8 bases between the two germline ends. CDR3 bases: TGTGCCAGCAGTTTTCTCGGCCACACCTTC. Translated, it gives CASSFLGHTF.

In this sample, this clone turned up a few times. The chain couples TRBV14 to TRBJ1-1; D unresolved. The CDR3 covers 14 residues. Germline V gives CDR1 SGHDN, CDR2 FVKESK. Trimming shortened V by 2 bases and J by 6 bases, and 13 bases separated the two germline ends. The CDR3 loop is CASSQYFGGSEAFF. CDR3 in DNA: TGTGCCAGCAGCCAATATTTCGGAGGGTCTGAAGCTTTCTTT.

V and J are TRBV29-1 and TRBJ2-1, with TRBD2 as a possible D gene (5 bases). The germline gives CDR1 SQVTM, CDR2 ANQGSEA. V was pared by 1 base and J by 10 bases, with 8 bases between. The CDR3 extends over 11 amino acids. Here the CDR3 reads CSVEGGNEQFF. CDR3 sequence (DNA): TGCAGCGTTGAAGGAGGGAACGAGCAGTTCTTC.

This clone occurred once. V and J are TRBV30 and TRBJ1-6, with D uncertain. The V end was cut by 0 bases, the J end by 11 bases, with 5 bases between. This CDR3 has 11 amino acids. CDR1 is GTSNPN and CDR2 is SVGIG in the germline V gene (reference sequence). CDR3 loop: CAWSVFTPLHF. CDR3 bases: TGTGCCTGGAGTGTATTTACACCCCTCCACTTT.

V is TRBV13 and J is TRBJ1-3, with D hard to call. Trimming removed 5 bases at V and 0 bases at J, with 14 bases between. Germline CDR1 is PRHDT and CDR2 is FYEKMQ (reference sequence). The CDR3 covers 16 residues. The chain's CDR3 is CASSPDMAYSGNTIYF. CDR3 nucleotides: TGTGCCAGCAGCCCAGACATGGCGTACTCTGGAAACACCATATATTTT.

The chain combines TRBV27 with TRBJ2-1; 7 bases are a match to TRBD1. Germline V gives CDR1 MNHEY, CDR2 SMNVEV (reference sequence). V lost 2 bases to trimming and J lost 14 bases; unmatched junction nucleotides: 15. The CDR3 sequence is 15 residues long. The CDR3, as DNA: TGTGCCAGCAGTTTAGACAGGGTTGGACCCGGCGAGAAGTTCTTC. It is translated as CASSLDRVGPGEKFF.

The chain joins TRBV11-2 to TRBJ2-7, with D maybe TRBD1 (5 bases). This CDR3 has 14 amino acids. The V gene lost 5 bases and the J gene lost 2 bases, with 13 bases spanning the gap. Germline lookup yields CDR1 SGHAT and CDR2 FQNNGV. CDR3 bases: TGTGCCAGCAGCACCGACAGACTCACCTACGAGCAGTACTTC. It specifies CASSTDRLTYEQYF.

This chain connects TRBV11-2 to TRBJ1-5; no clear D gene. CDR1 SGHAT and CDR2 FQNNGV come from the germline V gene. V was cut by 0 bases and J by 3 bases, with 9 bases left in between. The CDR3 length is 15 residues. The chain's CDR3 is CASSLEGGINQPQHF. DNA of the CDR3: TGTGCCAGCAGCTTAGAAGGTGGAATCAATCAGCCCCAGCATTTT.

The sample holds a few counts of this clone. The gene calls are TRBV18 and TRBJ1-2, with D uncertain. Germline loops: CDR1 KGHSH, CDR2 LQKENI. This CDR3 spans 14 amino acids. The germline V and J ends were trimmed by 5 bases and 4 bases, with 14 bases remaining between them. CDR3 nucleotides: TGTGCCAGCTCAGACGGAAGCATAACCTATGGCTACACCTTC. Its protein product is CASSDGSITYGYTF.

The chain combines TRBV4-1 with TRBJ1-6, with D possibly being TRBD1 (6 bases). Per germline, CDR1 MGHRA and CDR2 YSYEKL. The CDR3 totals 17 residues. Trimming pared 7 bases from V and 13 bases from J, leaving 29 bases between. The CDR3 DNA reads as TGCGCCAGCACCATTACTATCCGGACAGAGCCAGACGGCCCCCTCCACTTT. Amino acids: CASTITIRTEPDGPLHF.

The V gene is TRBV5-1, the J gene TRBJ2-2; 8 nucleotides agree with TRBD2. The CDR3 extends over 16 amino acids. The V gene end was trimmed by 3 bases and the J gene end by 0 bases; junction bases not matched to a gene: 4. Germline CDR1 and CDR2: SGHRS and YFSETQ. CDR3 coding DNA: TGCGCCAGCAGCTGGAAACTAGCGGCGAACACCGGGGAGCTGTTTTTT. Its protein is CASSWKLAANTGELFF.

The chain uses TRBV30 and TRBJ1-6; D is unclear. Trimming left V 5 bases short and J 9 bases short, with 11 bases between. This CDR3 has 12 amino acids. Germline CDR1 reads GTSNPN; CDR2 reads SVGIG (reference sequence). The CDR3 loop reads CAWSGSVSPLHF. The CDR3 DNA is TGTGCCTGGTCGGGATCAGTTTCACCCCTCCACTTT.